The next 24 T cell receptor beta chains were all read from a single sample in a study of blood T cells in healthy people across ages (dated by TCRdb to between 2015 and 2017). To prepare the library, 5' RACE was applied. Sequencing relied on an Illumina HiSeq 2500. A second PCR of about 7 to 12 cycles was run with a J-beta primer mix and a sample-barcoded 5' primer. TCRdb handled the public reads itself, with Q25 trimming in fastp and clone calling in MiXCR, and kept productive beta chains. A single entry per CDR3 protein holds the most common genes and DNA from its merged rows. The sample yields fewer than 800,000 distinct CDR3 sequences; 49% were counted once. The biggest ten clones account for about a third of the sample. The sequenced material came from blood. Receptors originate from a woman aged 55-70 years in good health.

This clonotype was seen a few times. The chain joins TRBV10-3 to TRBJ2-1; D not resolved. The CDR3 totals 11 residues. V lost 0 bases and J 15 bases, leaving 9 bases between the germline ends. The germline gives CDR1 ENHRY, CDR2 SYGVKD. The CDR3 nucleotides read TGTGCCATCAGTGAGTCAAGGATAGCGTTCTTC. Amino acids: CAISESRIAFF.

The table lists this clonotype with a few counts. This chain uses TRBV4-3 with TRBJ2-5; D gene ambiguous. V lost 0 bases, J lost 2 bases, and 10 bases lay in between. From germline, CDR1 is LGHNA and CDR2 YSLEER. The CDR3 covers 15 residues. This chain's CDR3 is CASSQDHLVQETQYF. CDR3 bases: TGCGCCAGCAGCCAAGATCATCTAGTTCAAGAGACCCAGTACTTC.

The gene calls are TRBV6-5 and TRBJ2-5, with D possibly matching TRBD1 (6 bases). This CDR3 has 14 residues. Germline CDR1 is MNHEY and CDR2 is SVGAGI. Trimming took 5 bases from V and 4 from J, leaving 14 bases between them. CDR3 nucleotide sequence: TGTGCCAGCAGTAGGTCCACAGGGAGAGAGACCCAGTACTTC. This codes for CASSRSTGRETQYF.

CDR3 residues: CASSRRREGSYEQYF. The CDR3 region has the DNA TGTGCCAGCAGTCGTAGACGGGAGGGTAGCTACGAGCAGTACTTC. This chain connects TRBV12-3 or TRBV12-4 to TRBJ2-7; 8 bases align to TRBD2. The V segment lost 5 bases and the J segment 3 bases; nucleotides outside the gene matches: 9. The CDR3 has 15 amino acids.

V and J are TRBV7-9 and TRBJ2-5; D call uncertain. The J call is uncertain, as TRBJ2-7 better fits the DNA end. Germline V gene sequence: CDR1 SEHNR, CDR2 FQNEAQ (reference sequence). CDR3 length: 13 amino acids. The chain's CDR3 is CASSPNVSYEQYF. The CDR3 region has the DNA TGTGCCAGCAGCCCAAACGTCAGCTACGAGCAGTACTTC.

The sample holds many counts of this clonotype. The rearrangement links TRBV29-1 to TRBJ2-1; 11 bases agree with TRBD2. Germline CDR1 is SQVTM and CDR2 is ANQGSEA. The CDR3 is made up of 17 amino acids. The J segment lost 7 bases and the V segment lost 4 bases, leaving 15 bases of the junction unmatched. The CDR3 loop is CSVVRVLAGVNRNEQFF. In nucleotides, the CDR3 is TGCAGCGTTGTTAGGGTACTAGCGGGAGTTAACAGAAATGAGCAGTTCTTC.

V is TRBV5-1 and J is TRBJ1-1; 7 positions match TRBD1. The CDR3 contains 16 residues. Germline CDR1 SGHRS, CDR2 YFSETQ. Trimming took 0 bases from V and 1 from J; bases not matched to a gene: 6. The DNA for the CDR3 is TGCGCCAGCAGCTTGGTCCTTGGGACAGCGAACACTGAAGCTTTCTTT. The encoded protein is CASSLVLGTANTEAFF. Full variable domain (rest looked up from reference TRBV5-1 and TRBJ1-1): KAGVTQTPRYLIKTRGQQVTLSCSPISGHRSVSWYQQTPGQGLQFLFEYFSETQRNKGNFPGRFSGRQFSNSRSEMNVSTLELGDSALYLCASSLVLGTANTEAFFGQGTRLTVV.

The table lists this clonotype with a few counts. CDR3 amino acids: CSARDWTDTQYF. The CDR3 DNA reads as TGCAGTGCTAGAGATTGGACAGATACGCAGTATTTT. V gene TRBV20-1 combines with J gene TRBJ2-3, with unresolved D. Trimming stripped 0 bases from V and 3 bases from J, with 4 bases between. This CDR3 region has 12 residues. The V gene's germline CDR1 is DFQATT and CDR2 SNEGSKA (reference sequence).

In its sample, this clonotype was seen many times. V and J are TRBV20-1 and TRBJ2-7; 10 nucleotides line up with TRBD2. Germline loops: CDR1 DFQATT, CDR2 SNEGSKA (reference sequence). CDR3 length: 14 amino acids. The J segment lost 5 bases and the V segment lost 3 bases, leaving 7 bases of the junction unmatched. The CDR3 DNA reads TGCAGTGCTAGCCTAGCGGGAGTAAAAGACGAGCAGTACTTC. Translated, it gives CSASLAGVKDEQYF.

This sequence joins TRBV7-6 and TRBJ2-2; the D gene is possibly TRBD2 (6 bases). This CDR3 spans 15 amino acids. The V end was cut by 2 bases, the J end by 3 bases, with 10 bases between. Germline V CDR1 and CDR2: SGHVS, FNYEAQ. The CDR3 sequence: CASSLRGEDTGELFF. The CDR3 DNA reads as TGTGCCAGCAGCTTAAGAGGGGAGGACACCGGGGAGCTGTTTTTT.

This sequence joins TRBV7-8 and TRBJ2-7; D is undetermined. The CDR3 loop spans 14 amino acids. V was pared by 5 bases and J by 3 bases, with 14 bases between. CDR1 is SGHVS and CDR2 is FQNEAQ in the germline V gene. The CDR3, as DNA: TGTGCCAGCAGCCCGACGAGCGCATACTACGAGCAGTACTTC. This gives the protein CASSPTSAYYEQYF.

The rearrangement uses TRBV9 and TRBJ2-3; 10 bases map to TRBD2. With 0 bases clipped from V and 4 bases from J, the junction kept 11 bases outside the gene matches. In germline, CDR1 is SGDLS, CDR2 YYNGEE. The CDR3 has 18 residues. The CDR3 region is CASSVGAGGPFSSDTQYF. The CDR3 DNA is TGTGCCAGCAGCGTAGGAGCGGGAGGGCCATTTAGTTCAGATACGCAGTATTTT.

This chain connects TRBV21-1 to TRBJ2-7; the D call in the table, TRBD2, was not verified against the DNA. TRBV21-1 is classified as a pseudogene. The CDR3 is 15 amino acids. CDR3 bases: TGTGCCAGCAGCCCCCGACAGTCCAGCTCCTACGAGCAGTACTTC. It is translated as CASSPRQSSSYEQYF.

This sequence joins TRBV9 and TRBJ2-3; a weak D match, TRBD2 (6 bases). The CDR3 runs to 14 residues. Germline CDR1 SGDLS, CDR2 YYNGEE. Trimming cost V 1 base and J 4 bases, with 10 bases left between them. This CDR3 is CASSVTSSADTQYF. CDR3 DNA: TGTGCCAGCAGCGTAACTAGCAGCGCAGATACGCAGTATTTT.

The table lists this clonotype with a few counts. The J gene is TRBJ2-3, the V gene TRBV4-3; TRBD1 agrees at 9 bases. The CDR3 is 17 amino acids. Germline V CDR1 and CDR2: LGHNA, YSLEER. V lost 1 base, J lost 6 bases, and 11 bases stayed unmatched. CDR3 DNA: TGCGCCAGCAGCCAAGTCCGGGACAGGGTCCCCAGGGATACGCAGTATTTT. This sequence encodes CASSQVRDRVPRDTQYF.

The chain employs TRBV7-3 and TRBJ2-2; the match to TRBD1 covers 11 bases. Germline V gene lookup returns CDR1 SGHTA and CDR2 FQGTGA. There are 15 residues in the CDR3. V was clipped by 4 bases and J by 6 bases; unmatched bases: 4. For the CDR3, the DNA is TGTGCCAGCAGCTGGGGACAGGGGGTCGCCGGGGAGCTGTTTTTT. It translates to CASSWGQGVAGELFF. The full variable domain, completed using reference TRBV7-3 and TRBJ2-2, is GAGVSQTPSNKVTEKGKYVELRCDPISGHTALYWYRQSLGQGPEFLIYFQGTGAADDSGLPNDRFFAVRPEGSVSTLKIQRTERGDSAVYLCASSWGQGVAGELFFGEGSRLTVL.

With respect to this clonotype: Given a much more abundant clone one base away, this may be a read error. This sequence joins TRBV6-5 and TRBJ2-4, with unresolved D. This CDR3 has 12 amino acids. Germline CDR1 MNHEY, CDR2 SVGAGI. Here the CDR3 reads CASSYAGDIRYF. In nucleotides, the CDR3 is TGTGCCAGCAGTTACGCAGGAGACATTCGGTACTTC.

This chain joins TRBV6-6 and TRBJ1-1; unclear D gene. This CDR3 has 12 residues. Germline V gives CDR1 MNHNY, CDR2 SVGAGI (reference sequence). The V and J ends lost 2 bases and 3 bases respectively, with 4 bases between them. Here the CDR3 reads CASSYTDTEAFF. CDR3 coding DNA: TGTGCCAGCAGTTACACCGACACTGAAGCTTTCTTT.

This clonotype showed up just a few times. The J gene is TRBJ2-3, the V gene TRBV29-1, with D unclear. The germline V gene has CDR1 SQVTM and CDR2 ANQGSEA. Trimming pared 5 bases from V and 2 bases from J, leaving 8 bases between. The CDR3 is made up of 12 amino acids. CDR3 sequence reads: CSVNPTTDTQYF. CDR3 coding DNA: TGCAGCGTTAACCCTACCACAGATACGCAGTATTTT.

The chain uses TRBV14 and TRBJ2-7; no clear D. Germline CDR1 is SGHDN and CDR2 is FVKESK. V was clipped by 8 bases and J by 5 bases, with 16 bases between them. The CDR3 spans 13 residues. In DNA form, the CDR3 reads TGTGCCAGCCAATACTCTTACGACCACGAGCAGTACTTC. Translation: CASQYSYDHEQYF.

The chain joins TRBV7-9 to TRBJ2-3; D is uncertain. This CDR3 region has 14 residues. V shed 0 bases and J shed 2 bases, with 6 bases lying between them. Germline V lookup: CDR1 SEHNR, CDR2 FQNEAQ (reference sequence). CDR3: CASSLAKVTDTQYF. DNA of the CDR3: TGTGCCAGCAGCTTAGCGAAAGTCACAGATACGCAGTATTTT.

V gene TRBV28 combines with J gene TRBJ2-7, with D perhaps TRBD2 (6 bases). The V gene's germline CDR1 is MDHEN and CDR2 SYDVKM. The ends were cut back, 6 bases at V and 2 bases at J, with 14 bases in the middle. The CDR3 extends over 14 amino acids. The CDR3 region is CASSRFGGPYEQYF. The CDR3 nucleotides read TGTGCCAGCAGCAGGTTCGGGGGTCCCTACGAGCAGTACTTC. Supplemented by reference TRBV28 and TRBJ2-7, the full variable domain reads DVKVTQSSRYLVKRTGEKVFLECVQDMDHENMFWYRQDPGLGLRLIYFSYDVKMKEKGDIPEGYSVSREKKERFSLILESASTNQTSMYLCASSRFGGPYEQYFGPGTRLTVT.

The CDR3 DNA sequence: TGTGCCAGCAGTTCTCTACAGGGGCCGGGCAATGAGCAGTTCTTC. Amino acid sequence: CASSSLQGPGNEQFF. The chain joins TRBV28 to TRBJ2-1; TRBD1 matches 7 bases. CDR3 size: 15 residues. V dropped 4 bases and J dropped 6; count of bases not matched to a gene: 9. Germline-derived CDR1 and CDR2 are MDHEN and SYDVKM.

The table lists this clonotype with many counts. This chain connects TRBV18 to TRBJ2-1, with 11 bases that match TRBD2. This CDR3 is built from 15 residues. From germline, CDR1 is KGHSH and CDR2 LQKENI. The junction had 7 bases not matched to a gene; V was cut back by 8 bases and J by 4 bases. The CDR3 DNA sequence: TGTGCCAGCAGCCCCGGGACTAGCGGTTACAATGAGCAGTTCTTC. As protein: CASSPGTSGYNEQFF. Combining the CDR3 with reference TRBV18 and TRBJ2-1 gives the whole variable domain NAGVMQNPRHLVRRRGQEARLRCSPMKGHSHVYWYRQLPEEGLKFMVYLQKENIIDESGMPKERFSAEFPKEGPSILRIQQVVRGDSAAYFCASSPGTSGYNEQFFGPGTRLTVL.